This TCR beta chain was sequenced in a study of tumor-infiltrating lymphocytes in primary liver carcinoma. Co-extraction of both nucleic acids (RNA and DNA) used roughly 18-34 mg of unsorted bulk tissue. Germline CDR1 reads SGHAT; CDR2 reads FQNNGV. The V end was cut by 10 bases, the J end by 18 bases, with 31 bases between. The CDR3 runs to 15 residues. From approximately 0.5 ug of total RNA, TCR beta-specific cDNA was reverse-transcribed using a constant-region primer. Libraries of TCR beta came from three nested multiplex PCR rounds with slightly modified ARM-PCR. TRBV1-TRBV30 forward primers paired with a C-beta reverse primer drove the first two PCR rounds, roughly 10 cycles each. TCRdb passed the multiplex PCR reads through MiXCR, listing each CDR3 protein once. The sample consists of 37,000 or so distinct CDR3 sequences, roughly 74% of them appearing once.

The chain has TRBV11-2 and TRBJ2-6; D may be TRBD2 (5 bases). Sequencing was performed on tumor-adjacent normal liver tissue. The receptor's source is a man between 40 and 49 years old with primary liver carcinoma and hepatitis B virus infection. CDR3 protein: CATQRPRSGANVQTF. The CDR3 nucleotides read TGTGCCACCCAGCGGCCGCGCTCTGGAGCCAACGTTCAGACTTTC.